This TCR beta chain was recorded in a study of blood T cell repertoires in COVID-19. Study information: From the United States, Italy and Spain came samples of acute and convalescent COVID-19. Sample material is recorded as cDNA or gDNA derived from T cells, B-cell-depleted T cells, or PBMCs.

This CDR3 has 17 amino acids. Trimming at V came to 0 bases and at J to 2 bases, leaving 3 bases not matched to a gene. CDR1 is KGHDR and CDR2 is SFDVKD in the germline V gene. Authors' methods: Estimates of nucleated cell counts were drawn from the amplification of reference gene primers. The protocol was immunoSEQ multiplex PCR, while the TCRdb copy is restricted to in-frame clones and leaves out a portion. Clone size and the V and J calls come from that table; the DNA yielded D and trimming. The top ten hold roughly 7.7% of the sample, which has 140,000 to 150,000 clones, more than 80% seen once. Sequenced: peripheral blood. V usage is TRBV24-1 and J usage is TRBJ2-3; 11 bases align to TRBD2. This TCR derives from a human donor with acute or convalescent COVID-19. The donor label of this sample is uncertain. The CDR3 region is CATSDLVAGGPTDTQYF. The CDR3 nucleotides are TGTGCCACCAGTGATTTGGTAGCGGGGGGGCCCACAGATACGCAGTATTTT.